This T cell receptor beta chain was recorded in a study of read filtering for tumor transcriptome and immune sequencing. Study background: IR-seq gave about 4.05 to 11 million TCR reads per sample; RNA-seq gave about 80 to 1,300.

This library used about 400 ng RNA and molecular barcoded adaptors spanning alpha/delta and beta/gamma chains. MiXCR, applied by TCRdb to the reads, yields one record per CDR3 protein. The sample includes 60,000 to 75,000 distinct CDR3 sequences, roughly a fifth of them seen just once. This clonotype has at least ten counts. Its antigen is not identified. General study points: IR-seq and RNA-seq agreed better without single-read clonotypes.

Sampling of bone marrow took place during active disease in every patient. The CDR3 totals 14 residues. J lost 5 bases, V lost 3 bases, and 2 bases had no gene match. Germline V gene data show CDR1 as SGHVS and CDR2 as FQNEAQ. The J gene is TRBJ2-1, the V gene TRBV7-8; 9 bases line up with TRBD2. The receptor was isolated from a donor at least 40 years old with multiple myeloma. Input material: a population of CD138-negative cells sorted from bone marrow. CDR3 sequence: CASSFRLADNEQFF. CDR3 sequence (DNA): TGTGCCAGCAGCTTTCGACTAGCGGACAATGAGCAGTTCTTC.